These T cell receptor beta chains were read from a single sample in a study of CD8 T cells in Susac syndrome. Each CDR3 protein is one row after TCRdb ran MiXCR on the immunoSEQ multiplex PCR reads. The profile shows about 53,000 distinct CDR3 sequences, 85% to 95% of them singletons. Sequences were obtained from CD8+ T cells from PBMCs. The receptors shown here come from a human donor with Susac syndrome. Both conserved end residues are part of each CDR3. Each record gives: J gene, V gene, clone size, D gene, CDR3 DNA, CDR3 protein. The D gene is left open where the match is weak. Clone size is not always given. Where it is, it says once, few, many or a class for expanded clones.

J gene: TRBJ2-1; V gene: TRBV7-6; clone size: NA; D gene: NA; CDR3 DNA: TGTGCCAGCAGCCCCTTCGGGGGATCCTACAATGAGCAGTTCTTC; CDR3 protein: CASSPFGGSYNEQFF
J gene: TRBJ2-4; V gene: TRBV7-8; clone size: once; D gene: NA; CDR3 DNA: TGTGCCAGCAGGCCGGCAGGGGGGATAGCCAAAAACATTCAGTACTTC; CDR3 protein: CASRPAGGIAKNIQYF
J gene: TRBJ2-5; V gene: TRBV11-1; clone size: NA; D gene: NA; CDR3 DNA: TGTGCCAGCAGCAGTGGAACTAGCCCCGATATGTACCAAGAGACCCAGTACTTC; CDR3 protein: CASSSGTSPDMYQETQYF
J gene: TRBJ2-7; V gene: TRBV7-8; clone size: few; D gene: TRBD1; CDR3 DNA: TGTGCCAGCAGGAGGGGACAGGGGGTGTACGAGCAGTACTTC; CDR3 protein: CASRRGQGVYEQYF
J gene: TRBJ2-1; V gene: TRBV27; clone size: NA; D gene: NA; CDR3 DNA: TGTGCCAGCAGTTTACCAGGGTATGAGCAGTTCTTC; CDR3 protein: CASSLPGYEQFF
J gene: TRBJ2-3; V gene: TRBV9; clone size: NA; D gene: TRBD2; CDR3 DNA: TGTGCCAGCAGCGATAGTAGGGTGGGACTAGAGACAGATACGCAGTATTTT; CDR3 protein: CASSDSRVGLETDTQYF
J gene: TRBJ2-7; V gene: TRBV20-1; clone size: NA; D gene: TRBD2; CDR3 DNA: TGCAGTGCCAAGACTAGCGGGGCGACCTACGAGCAGTACTTC; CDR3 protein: CSAKTSGATYEQYF
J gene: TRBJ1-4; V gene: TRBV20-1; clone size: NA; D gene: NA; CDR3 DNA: TGCAGTGCTAGTGGTTCGGGACTTATCACAACTAATGAAAAACTGTTTTTT; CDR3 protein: CSASGSGLITTNEKLFF
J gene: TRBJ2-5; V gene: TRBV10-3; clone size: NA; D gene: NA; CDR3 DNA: TGTGCCATCAGTGAGATAGCCCAAGAGACCCAGTACTTC; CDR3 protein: CAISEIAQETQYF
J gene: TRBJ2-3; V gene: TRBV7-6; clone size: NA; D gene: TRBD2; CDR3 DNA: TGTGCCAGCAGTTATAGCGGGGGGGCGTCAGATACGCAGTATTTT; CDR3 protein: CASSYSGGASDTQYF
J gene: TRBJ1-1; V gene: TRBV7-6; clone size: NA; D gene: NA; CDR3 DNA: TGTGCCAGCAGCTTAACGCCATCCATGAACACTGAAGCTTTCTTT; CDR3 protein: CASSLTPSMNTEAFF
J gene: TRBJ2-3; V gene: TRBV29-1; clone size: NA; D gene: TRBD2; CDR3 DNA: TGCAGCGTTGAACTGGGACTAGAGGTGCCAGATACGCAGTATTTT; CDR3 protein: CSVELGLEVPDTQYF
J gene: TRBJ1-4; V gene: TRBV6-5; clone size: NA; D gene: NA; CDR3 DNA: TGTGCCAGCCCCCCTCGGGGGTCTAATGAAAAACTGTTTTTT; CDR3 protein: CASPPRGSNEKLFF
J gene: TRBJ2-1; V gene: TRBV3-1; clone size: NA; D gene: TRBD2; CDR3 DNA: TGTGCCAGCAGACTAACTAGCGGGGTTCACAATGAGCAGTTCTTC; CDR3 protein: CASRLTSGVHNEQFF
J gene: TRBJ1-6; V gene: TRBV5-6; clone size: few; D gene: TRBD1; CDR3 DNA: TGTGCCAGCAGCTTAGGACAGGGGGGGCATTCACCCCTCCACTTT; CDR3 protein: CASSLGQGGHSPLHF
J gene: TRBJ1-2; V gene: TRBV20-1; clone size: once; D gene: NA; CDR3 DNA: TGCAGTGCTGTCGAAGTGGACAGCCCAATCCTCTATGGCTACACCTTC; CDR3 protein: CSAVEVDSPILYGYTF
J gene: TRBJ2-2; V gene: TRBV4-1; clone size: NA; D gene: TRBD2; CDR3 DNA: TGCGCCACCCATCGGCGACTAGCGGGGATGTCCGGGGAGCTGTTTTTT; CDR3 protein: CATHRRLAGMSGELFF
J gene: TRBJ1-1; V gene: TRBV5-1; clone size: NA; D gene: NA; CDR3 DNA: TGCGCCAGCAGCTTGTCGGCAGGGCACACTGAAGCTTTCTTT; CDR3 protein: CASSLSAGHTEAFF
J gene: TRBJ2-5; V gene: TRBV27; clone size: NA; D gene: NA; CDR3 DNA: TGTGCCAGCAGCACACGGGAGACCCAGTACTTC; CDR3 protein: CASSTRETQYF
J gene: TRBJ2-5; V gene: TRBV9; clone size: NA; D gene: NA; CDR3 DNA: TGTGCCAGCAGCGTGGCAGGGGTCACCCAAGAGACCCAGTACTTC; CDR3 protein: CASSVAGVTQETQYF
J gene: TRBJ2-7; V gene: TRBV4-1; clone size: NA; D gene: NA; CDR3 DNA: TGCGCCAGCAGCCAAGATGGCGACAGGACCTACGAGCAGTACTTC; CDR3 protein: CASSQDGDRTYEQYF
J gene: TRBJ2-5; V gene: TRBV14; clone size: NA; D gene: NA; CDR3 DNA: TGTGCCAGCAGCCAAGATGCAACAGGAATACCTATGGCCCAGTACTTC; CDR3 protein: CASSQDATGIPMAQYF
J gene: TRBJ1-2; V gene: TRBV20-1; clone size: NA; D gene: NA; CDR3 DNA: TGCAGTGCTAGAGACGACAGCGTTGACTATGGCTACACCTTC; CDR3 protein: CSARDDSVDYGYTF
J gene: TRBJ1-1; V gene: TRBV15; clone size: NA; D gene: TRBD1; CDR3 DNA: TGTGCCACCAGCTGGACAGGCTACGAAGCTTTCTTT; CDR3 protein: CATSWTGYEAFF
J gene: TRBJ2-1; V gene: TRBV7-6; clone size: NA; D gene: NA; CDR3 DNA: TGTGCCAGCAGCCGCGCCTACAATGAGCAGTTCTTC; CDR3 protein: CASSRAYNEQFF
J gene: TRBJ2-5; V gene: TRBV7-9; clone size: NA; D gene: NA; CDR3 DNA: TGTGCCAGCAGCCGCGACGACGCTAAAGAGACCCAGTACTTC; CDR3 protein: CASSRDDAKETQYF
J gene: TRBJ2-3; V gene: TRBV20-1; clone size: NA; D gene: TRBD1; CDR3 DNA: TGCAGTGCTCGAGACAGGGGGCGAACGCAGTATTTT; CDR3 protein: CSARDRGRTQYF
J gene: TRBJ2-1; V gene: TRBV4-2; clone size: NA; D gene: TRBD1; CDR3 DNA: TGTGCCAGCAGCGACAGGGCCCTTCTTTACAATGAGCAGTTCTTC; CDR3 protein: CASSDRALLYNEQFF
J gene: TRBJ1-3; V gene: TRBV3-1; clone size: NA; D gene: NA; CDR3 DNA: TGTGCCAGCAGTTTTGGAGGGTTTGGAAACACCATATATTTT; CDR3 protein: CASSFGGFGNTIYF
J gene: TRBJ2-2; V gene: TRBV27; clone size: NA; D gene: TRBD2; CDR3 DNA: TGTGCCAGCAGTGATATTAGCGGGGGGGCCTGGGGGAACACCGGGGAGCTGTTTTTT; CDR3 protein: CASSDISGGAWGNTGELFF
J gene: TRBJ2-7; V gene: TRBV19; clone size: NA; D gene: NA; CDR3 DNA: TGTGCCAGTAGTGCGGGGTACGAGCAGTACTTC; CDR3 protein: CASSAGYEQYF
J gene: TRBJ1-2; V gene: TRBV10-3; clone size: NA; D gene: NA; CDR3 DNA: TGTGCCATCAGTGAGGGGGACTATGGCTACACCTTC; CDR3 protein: CAISEGDYGYTF
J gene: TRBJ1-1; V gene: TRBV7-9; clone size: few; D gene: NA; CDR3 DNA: TGTGCCAGCAGCTCTGACAGCACTGAAGCTTTCTTT; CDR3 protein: CASSSDSTEAFF
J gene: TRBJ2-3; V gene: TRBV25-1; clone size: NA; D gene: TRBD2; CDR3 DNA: TGTGCCAGCAGTCGCGAGACTAGCGGGGTAGTCACAGATACGCAGTATTTT; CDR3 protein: CASSRETSGVVTDTQYF
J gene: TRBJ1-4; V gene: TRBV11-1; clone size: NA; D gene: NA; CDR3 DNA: TGTGCCAGCAGCTTAGCAGAAGAGGAAAAACTGTTTTTT; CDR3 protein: CASSLAEEEKLFF
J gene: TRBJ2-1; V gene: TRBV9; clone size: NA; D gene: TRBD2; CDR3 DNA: TGTGCCAGCAGCACCCGACTAGCGGGGGGGATGAGCGAGCAGTTCTTC; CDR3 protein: CASSTRLAGGMSEQFF
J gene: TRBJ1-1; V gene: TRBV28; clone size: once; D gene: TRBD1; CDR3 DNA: TGTGCCAGCAGTTTGGTCACAGGGGGTTGGACTGAAGCTTTCTTT; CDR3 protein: CASSLVTGGWTEAFF
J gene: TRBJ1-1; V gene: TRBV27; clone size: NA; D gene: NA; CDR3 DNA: TGTGCCAGCAGTTTAAGTCCGTTGGGGGCTGAAGCTTTCTTT; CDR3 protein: CASSLSPLGAEAFF
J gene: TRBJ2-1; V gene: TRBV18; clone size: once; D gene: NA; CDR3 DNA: TGTGCCAGCTCACCCTCCTATAGGTTTGAGTGGGGCTACAATGAGCAGTTCTTC; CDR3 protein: CASSPSYRFEWGYNEQFF
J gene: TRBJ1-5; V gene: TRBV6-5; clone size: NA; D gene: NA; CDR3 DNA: TGTGCCAGCAGTTTCTCGGAGGGACAGCCCCAGCATTTT; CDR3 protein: CASSFSEGQPQHF
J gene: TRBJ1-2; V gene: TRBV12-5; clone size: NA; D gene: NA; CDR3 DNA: TGTGCTAGTGGTTTGGGAGGTCCAGGGGACTATGGCTACACCTTC; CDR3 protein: CASGLGGPGDYGYTF